A selection of T cell receptor beta chains follows, all from one sample in a study of control samples from healthy donors and cancer patients. Libraries were prepared by immunoSEQ multiplex PCR; TCRdb keeps only in-frame clonotypes and omits some of them. The repertoire has about 110,000 clones, 88% of them found once; the top ten carry around 4%. Sequenced material: PBMCs. These receptors all stem from a woman aged 60-75 years with lung cancer. Both conserved end residues are part of each CDR3. Each record gives: V gene, J gene, clone size, D gene, CDR3 protein, CDR3 DNA. A D gene is named only where the DNA matches it firmly. Size tells how often a clone was seen (once, few, many) or the class of an expanded clone, and some rows leave it out.

>TRBV27|TRBJ2-7|.|TRBD1
CASSKTGGLRYEQYF
TGTGCCAGCAGTAAAACAGGGGGCCTTAGGTACGAGCAGTACTTC
>TRBV19|TRBJ1-3|once|.
CASADSYQSSGNTIYF
TGTGCCAGTGCGGACAGCTATCAATCCTCTGGAAACACCATATATTTT
>TRBV7-2|TRBJ1-1|.|.
CASSLIRSAAEAFF
TGTGCCAGCAGCTTAATTAGATCGGCGGCCGAAGCTTTCTTT
>TRBV6-1|TRBJ2-1|.|TRBD2
CASSDTQGLASEQFF
TGTGCCAGCAGTGATACACAGGGACTAGCCTCTGAGCAGTTCTTC
>TRBV11-3|TRBJ2-1|.|.
CASSLVERYNEQFF
TGTGCCAGCAGCTTAGTCGAACGGTACAATGAGCAGTTCTTC
>TRBV5-1|TRBJ2-3|.|.
CASSLFTDTQYF
TGCGCCAGCAGCTTGTTTACAGATACGCAGTATTTT
>TRBV6-5|TRBJ1-6|.|.
CASSYRNSPPNSPLHF
TGTGCCAGCAGTTACCGTAACAGTCCTCCTAATTCACCCCTCCACTTT
>TRBV9|TRBJ2-3|.|.
CASSVEVYSTDTQYF
TGTGCCAGCAGCGTAGAGGTCTATAGCACAGATACGCAGTATTTT
>TRBV6-1|TRBJ2-2|.|.
CASSEGTIHTGELFF
TGTGCCAGCAGTGAAGGGACCATACACACCGGGGAGCTGTTTTTT
>TRBV10-3|TRBJ2-3|few|.
CAISESRGTDTQYF
TGTGCCATCAGTGAGTCCCGGGGCACAGATACGCAGTATTTT
>TRBV7-8|TRBJ2-1|once|.
CASSSDSSYNEQFF
TGTGCCAGCAGCTCCGATAGCTCCTACAATGAGCAGTTCTTC
>TRBV6-2/TRBV6-3|TRBJ1-6|.|.
CASSYPADSPYSPLHF
TGTGCCAGCAGTTACCCCGCGGACAGCCCTTATTCACCCCTCCACTTT
>TRBV18|TRBJ1-5|.|.
CASSGQKYQPQHF
TGTGCCAGTTCAGGACAGAAATATCAGCCCCAGCATTTT
>TRBV6-5|TRBJ1-1|.|.
CASSYSIRAFPEAFF
TGTGCCAGCAGTTACTCGATCAGGGCCTTTCCCGAAGCTTTCTTT
>TRBV12-5|TRBJ1-2|.|.
CASGSARHYGYTF
TGTGCTAGTGGTTCCGCGCGGCATTATGGCTACACCTTC
>TRBV27|TRBJ1-5|few|.
CASSSRDFNQPQHF
TGTGCCAGCAGTTCCCGGGACTTCAATCAGCCCCAGCATTTT
>TRBV10-3|TRBJ1-6|.|.
CAISDRAANSPLHF
TGTGCCATCAGTGATAGGGCAGCTAATTCACCCCTCCACTTT
>TRBV19|TRBJ1-2|.|.
CASSIRRGEFYLF
TGTGCCAGTAGTATACGGAGAGGGGAGTTTTACCTCTTC
>TRBV3-1/TRBV3-2|TRBJ1-1|.|TRBD1
CASSQGSGTGVTEAFF
TGTGCCAGCAGCCAAGGGTCCGGGACAGGGGTGACTGAAGCTTTCTTT
>TRBV5-5|TRBJ1-2|.|.
CASSPDGFYGYTF
TGTGCCAGCAGCCCGGACGGATTCTATGGCTACACCTTC
>TRBV30|TRBJ1-5|.|TRBD1
CAWSRGSNQPQHF
TGTGCCTGGAGCAGGGGGAGCAATCAGCCCCAGCATTTT
>TRBV7-9|TRBJ2-7|.|TRBD1
CASSQGQGGSYEQYF
TGTGCCAGCAGCCAGGGACAGGGTGGTTCCTACGAGCAGTACTTC
>TRBV7-7|TRBJ1-5|few|TRBD1
CASSLDRDQPQHF
TGTGCTAGCAGCTTAGACAGGGACCAGCCCCAGCATTTT
>TRBV6-5|TRBJ1-2|once|.
CASSSGLTLGGYTF
TGTGCCAGCAGTAGTGGGCTTACCCTGGGGGGCTACACCTTC
>TRBV7-9|TRBJ2-2|.|.
CASTNRDLTGELFF
TGTGCCAGCACCAACCGGGACTTGACCGGGGAGCTGTTTTTT
>TRBV3-1/TRBV3-2|TRBJ2-1|.|.
CASSPPSQYNEQFF
TGTGCCAGCAGCCCTCCGTCCCAATACAATGAGCAGTTCTTC
>TRBV10-3|TRBJ1-6|.|.
CAISEQGGSPLHF
TGTGCCATCAGTGAACAGGGAGGCTCACCCCTCCACTTT
>TRBV18|TRBJ2-1|.|.
CASSPPRGTYNEQFF
TGTGCCAGCTCACCACCTAGAGGGACTTACAATGAGCAGTTCTTC
>TRBV27|TRBJ1-2|.|TRBD1
CASRGTGLDYGYTF
TGTGCCAGCAGAGGGACAGGGCTGGACTATGGCTACACCTTC
>TRBV3-1/TRBV3-2|TRBJ1-2|.|.
CASSQGREPYGYTF
TGTGCCAGCAGCCAAGGAAGGGAGCCCTATGGCTACACCTTC
>TRBV12-3/TRBV12-4|TRBJ1-3|few|.
CASSLGAGNTIYF
TGTGCCAGCAGTTTGGGGGCTGGAAACACCATATATTTT
>TRBV9|TRBJ1-1|.|TRBD1
CASSYGQGTMNTEAFF
TGTGCCAGCAGTTACGGACAGGGGACTATGAACACTGAAGCTTTCTTT
>TRBV30|TRBJ1-4|.|TRBD1
CAGQGVKEKLFF
TGTGCCGGACAGGGGGTAAAAGAAAAACTGTTTTTT
>TRBV24-1|TRBJ1-4|.|TRBD1
CATSDPDRVPEKLFF
TGTGCCACCAGTGACCCTGACAGGGTCCCCGAAAAACTGTTTTTT
>TRBV19|TRBJ2-3|once|TRBD2
CASREWTSGESDTQYF
TGTGCCAGTAGGGAATGGACTAGCGGGGAGTCAGATACGCAGTATTTT
>TRBV19|TRBJ2-2|.|.
CASSPPWMGGTGELFF
TGTGCCAGTAGTCCCCCGTGGATGGGGGGCACCGGGGAGCTGTTTTTT
>TRBV18|TRBJ2-7|.|.
CASSPSRGSSYEQYF
TGTGCCAGCTCACCATCCAGAGGCAGCTCCTACGAGCAGTACTTC
>TRBV4-1|TRBJ2-1|.|TRBD2
CASSRSAGLAGAYNEQFF
TGCGCCAGCAGCCGGAGCGCGGGACTAGCGGGGGCCTACAATGAGCAGTTCTTC
>TRBV11-2|TRBJ2-3|few|.
CASSLVNPSTDTQYF
TGTGCCAGCAGCTTAGTTAACCCTAGCACAGATACGCAGTATTTT
>TRBV6-2/TRBV6-3|TRBJ2-7|.|TRBD1
CASSLPFGTEIYEQYF
TGTGCCAGCAGTTTACCGTTCGGGACAGAAATATACGAGCAGTACTTC
>TRBV4-2|TRBJ2-7|few|TRBD1
CASSQEQGPTYEQYF
TGTGCCAGCAGCCAAGAACAGGGGCCCACCTACGAGCAGTACTTC
>TRBV7-2|TRBJ2-1|.|TRBD2
CASSPRASGRWPFF
TGTGCCAGCAGCCCCAGGGCTAGCGGGAGATGGCCGTTCTTC
>TRBV5-1|TRBJ2-5|.|TRBD1
CASSSTGEGQETQYF
TGCGCCAGCAGCTCCACAGGGGAAGGCCAAGAGACCCAGTACTTC
>TRBV6-6|TRBJ1-1|.|.
CASGGNTEAFF
TGTGCCAGCGGGGGGAACACTGAAGCTTTCTTT